This is a list of T cell receptor beta chains from one sample in a study of response to subunit inactivated influenza vaccine. TCRdb re-called the RT-PCR reads with MiXCR, one entry per CDR3 protein. The top ten clones hold approximately 10% of a sample with about 620,000 distinct CDR3 sequences, about 11% of them seen once. This sample was shared with a second study, whose subject was T cells expressing NK-cell markers.

Sample: PBMCs from blood, taken on the day of vaccination. These receptors were taken from a man aged 50 to 59 who received an inactivated influenza vaccine. Both conserved end residues are part of each CDR3. The D gene is left open where the match is weak. Clone size, where shown, is once, few, many, or a class for clones that have expanded.

V gene,D gene,J gene,clone size,CDR3 protein,CDR3 DNA
TRBV29-1,-,TRBJ2-5,-,CSVEDLLIGSETQYF,TGCAGCGTTGAAGATCTACTTATCGGGTCCGAGACCCAGTACTTC
TRBV11-2,-,TRBJ2-7,once,CASSERAVSSYEQYF,TGTGCCAGCAGCGAGCGGGCGGTTAGCTCCTACGAGCAGTACTTC
TRBV6-2/TRBV6-3,TRBD2,TRBJ2-1,-,CASSYSTSGRGADNEQFF,TGTGCCAGCAGTTACTCGACTAGCGGGAGAGGAGCGGACAATGAGCAGTTCTTC
TRBV7-6,-,TRBJ2-2,few,CASSWLHNTGELFF,TGTGCCAGCAGCTGGCTACATAACACCGGGGAGCTGTTTTTT
TRBV20-1,-,TRBJ2-1,-,CSARDQEGRYNEQFF,TGCAGTGCTAGAGATCAGGAAGGCCGCTACAATGAGCAGTTCTTC
TRBV2,-,TRBJ2-1,-,CASSGAGSSYNEQFF,TGTGCCAGCAGTGGGGCAGGTAGCTCCTACAATGAGCAGTTCTTC
TRBV27,TRBD2,TRBJ2-1,many,CASSLFFGRSDNEQFF,TGTGCCAGCAGTTTATTTTTCGGGAGGTCGGACAATGAGCAGTTCTTC
TRBV14,-,TRBJ1-1,many,CASSRYRVITPKTEAFF,TGTGCCAGCAGCCGCTACAGGGTTATCACCCCGAAGACTGAAGCTTTCTTT
TRBV12-3/TRBV12-4,-,TRBJ2-7,-,CASSPGPTRREQYF,TGTGCCAGCAGTCCCGGACCAACGAGGCGCGAGCAGTACTTC
TRBV24-1,-,TRBJ2-1,few,CATSSPAGTVNEQFF,TGTGCCACCAGTTCGCCAGCGGGGACAGTCAATGAGCAGTTCTTC
TRBV6-1,-,TRBJ1-2,-,CASRQRGVDYGYTF,TGTGCCAGCAGACAAAGGGGGGTGGACTATGGCTACACCTTC
TRBV11-2,-,TRBJ2-1,-,CASSPRPLQGEQFF,TGTGCCAGCAGCCCCAGACCCCTCCAAGGTGAGCAGTTCTTC
TRBV30,-,TRBJ2-5,-,CAWSAQGEQETQYF,TGTGCCTGGAGCGCCCAGGGCGAACAAGAGACCCAGTACTTC
TRBV11-2,-,TRBJ2-2,many,CASSLEHYTGELFF,TGTGCCAGCAGCTTAGAACATTACACCGGGGAGCTGTTTTTT
TRBV15,TRBD1,TRBJ2-2,few,CATSRGTGGTGELFF,TGTGCCACCAGCAGGGGGACAGGGGGTACCGGGGAGCTGTTTTTT
TRBV20-1,TRBD2,TRBJ2-1,few,CSASLSGSSYNEQFF,TGCAGTGCTTCTCTTAGCGGGAGCTCCTACAATGAGCAGTTCTTC
TRBV18,-,TRBJ2-3,many,CASSPPARSEKQYF,TGTGCCAGCTCACCACCTGCGCGTAGCGAAAAGCAGTATTTT
TRBV3-1,-,TRBJ1-1,few,CASSQDTGGTEAFF,TGTGCCAGCAGCCAAGATACGGGGGGAACTGAAGCTTTCTTT
TRBV3-1,-,TRBJ2-5,-,CASTRGPLADQETQYF,TGTGCCAGCACCAGGGGGCCACTAGCGGACCAAGAGACCCAGTACTTC
TRBV20-1,-,TRBJ2-7,few,CSARDIQSYEQYF,TGCAGTGCTAGAGATATACAGTCCTACGAGCAGTACTTC
TRBV12-3/TRBV12-4,-,TRBJ1-5,few,CASRWSYSNQPQHF,TGTGCCAGCAGGTGGAGTTATAGCAATCAGCCCCAGCATTTT
TRBV10-2,-,TRBJ2-3,-,CASRVGTDTQYF,TGCGCCAGCAGAGTAGGGACAGATACGCAGTATTTT
TRBV12-3/TRBV12-4,-,TRBJ2-1,-,CASTLWAAEVYNEQFF,TGTGCCAGCACCCTCTGGGCGGCCGAGGTGTACAATGAGCAGTTCTTC
TRBV15,-,TRBJ2-3,-,CATSRDRRTDTQYF,TGTGCCACCAGCAGGGACCGGCGCACAGATACGCAGTATTTT
TRBV6-5,TRBD2,TRBJ2-7,-,CASSSSPSGGHYEQYF,TGTGCCAGCAGTTCCTCGCCTAGCGGGGGGCACTACGAGCAGTACTTC
TRBV19,-,TRBJ2-4,few,CASSIEPQNIQYF,TGTGCCAGTAGTATAGAGCCTCAAAACATTCAGTACTTC